This TCR beta chain was profiled in a study of T cell responses to AZD1222 COVID-19 vaccine (TCRdb year 2021). Some background on the complete study: TCR sequencing covered over 230 trial participants: 207 given two doses of AZD1222 and 26 given two doses of MenACWY control vaccine. Enrollment into the trials was organized by age into subgroups of 18-55, 56-69 and 70-plus years, and those subgroups contained around 150, 28 and 57 TCR-sequenced participants, respectively. What the study reported, not specific to this receptor: Only five to seven AZD1222 recipients were SARS-CoV-2 seropositive at baseline, limiting conclusions about previously exposed vaccinees. In the small 56-69-year group, the increase in depth fell short of significance, most likely because of low power. CD4 TCRs associated with the vaccine covered the entire spike protein, and the dominant responses were in regions 160-218 and 743-854. Nearly half of unique spike-specific TCRs reportedly recognized epitopes outside regions mutated in the B.1.351 and B.1.1.7 variants. Because no day 14 peak-response samples were available, the repertoires could be characterized only after the peak T cell response. A significant rise in spike-specific TCR breadth and depth was observed after two AZD1222 doses relative to day 0 and relative to MenACWY recipients. Most participants were white British and females outnumbered males, and the authors suggested that clonal diversity may have been underestimated.

As to this clone: The specificity of this receptor is unknown. Per-nucleotide qualities are absent, and no much larger clonotype sits a single base away.

The CDR3 regions of human TCRbeta chains were analyzed by immunosequencing. Per the authors' processing: Repertoire TCRs were checked for matches against a reference library of SARS-CoV-2-specific TCRs that had been generated using the MIRA antigen-specificity platform. Breadth meant the fraction of unique TCRs that were SARS-CoV-2-associated, whereas depth meant the fraction of total T cells that were SARS-CoV-2-associated. Using the MIRA data, each spike-specific TCR was assigned both to the spike region to which the TCR was reactive and to a CD4 or CD8 class. Log10-transformed breadth and depth values were compared by one-way ANOVA with Sidak's multiple comparisons tests. Sourced from immuneACCESS, this table was stored by TCRdb with only in-frame sequences that have V and J called. A share of the clones is absent; for the studies checked, an unresolved V gene accounts for under half, and the remainder has no known explanation. From that table come the V and J calls and clone size; the DNA was used to work out D and trimming. A total of about 150,000 clones appear in this sample, about 89% of them only once. The top ten clones comprise roughly 3.8% of the sample.

The CDR3 holds 14 amino acids from the cysteine to the phenylalanine. The CDR3 DNA has 42 bases and is translated from base 1. Looking up the germline V gene yields CDR1 SGHRS and CDR2 YFSETQ. V loses 4 bases, J loses 1 base, and the germline ends lie 11 bases apart. The time point label corresponds to: about 28 days (+/-7) after the second vaccine dose. AZD1222 recipients with second doses at about 4 weeks or about 12 weeks were pooled, because spike-specific TCR depth and breadth did not differ between schedules. The vaccinee samples were drawn from two UK trials, COV001 and COV002, one of which was a single-blind randomized controlled phase 2/3 trial testing AZD1222 (ChAdOx1 nCoV-19) in healthy adults. Trial participant PBMC samples were collected at day 0 and day 28 after the second dose for TCRbeta chain sequencing.

The rearranged segments are TRBV5-1 and TRBJ1-1; the best D guess is TRBD1, with 6 bases matching. This sequence was found in an adult who received the AZD1222 COVID-19 vaccine. This sample comprised peripheral blood, obtained 28 days after the second AZD1222 dose. The nucleotide sequence is given as TGCGCCAGCAGCACGGACAGCGAGAACACTGAAGCTTTCTTT. This is translated as CASSTDSENTEAFF. Where the CDR3 stops, the reference TRBV5-1 and TRBJ1-1 genes take over; the full variable domain is KAGVTQTPRYLIKTRGQQVTLSCSPISGHRSVSWYQQTPGQGLQFLFEYFSETQRNKGNFPGRFSGRQFSNSRSEMNVSTLELGDSALYLCASSTDSENTEAFFGQGTRLTVV.